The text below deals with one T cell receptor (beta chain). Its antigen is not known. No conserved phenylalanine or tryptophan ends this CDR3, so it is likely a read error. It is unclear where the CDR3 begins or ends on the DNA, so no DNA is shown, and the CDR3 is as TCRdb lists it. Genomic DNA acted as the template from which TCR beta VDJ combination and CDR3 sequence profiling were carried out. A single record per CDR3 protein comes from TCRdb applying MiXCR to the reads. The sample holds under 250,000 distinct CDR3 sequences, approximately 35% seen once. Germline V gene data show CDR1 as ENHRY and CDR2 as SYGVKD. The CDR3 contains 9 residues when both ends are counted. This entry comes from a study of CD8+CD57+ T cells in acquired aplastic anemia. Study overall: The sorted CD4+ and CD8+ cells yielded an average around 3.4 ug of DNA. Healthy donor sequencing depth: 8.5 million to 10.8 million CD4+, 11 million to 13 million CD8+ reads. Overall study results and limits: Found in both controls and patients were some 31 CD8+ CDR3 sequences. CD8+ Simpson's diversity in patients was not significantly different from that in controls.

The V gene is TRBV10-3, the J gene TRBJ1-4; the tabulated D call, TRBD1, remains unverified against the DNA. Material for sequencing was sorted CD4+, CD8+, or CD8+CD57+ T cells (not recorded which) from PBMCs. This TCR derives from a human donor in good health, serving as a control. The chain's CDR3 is CASSYRNIY.